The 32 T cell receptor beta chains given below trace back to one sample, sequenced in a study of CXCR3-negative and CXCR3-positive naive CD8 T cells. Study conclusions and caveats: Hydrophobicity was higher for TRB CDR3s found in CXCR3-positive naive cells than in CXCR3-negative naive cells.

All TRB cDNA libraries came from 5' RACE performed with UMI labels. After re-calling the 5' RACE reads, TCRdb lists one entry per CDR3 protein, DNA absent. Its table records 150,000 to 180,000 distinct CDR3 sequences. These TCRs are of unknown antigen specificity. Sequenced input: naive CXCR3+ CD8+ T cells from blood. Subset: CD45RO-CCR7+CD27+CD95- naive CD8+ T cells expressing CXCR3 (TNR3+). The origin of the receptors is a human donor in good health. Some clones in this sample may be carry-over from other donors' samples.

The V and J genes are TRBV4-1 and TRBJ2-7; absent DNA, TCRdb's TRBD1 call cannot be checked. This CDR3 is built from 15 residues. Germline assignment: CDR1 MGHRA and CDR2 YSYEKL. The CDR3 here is CASSQDAGDPYEQYF.

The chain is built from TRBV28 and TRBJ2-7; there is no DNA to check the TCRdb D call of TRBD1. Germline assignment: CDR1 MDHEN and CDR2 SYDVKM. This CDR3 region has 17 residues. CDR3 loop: CASSLSFYNQGGDEQYF. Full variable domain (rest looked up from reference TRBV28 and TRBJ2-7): DVKVTQSSRYLVKRTGEKVFLECVQDMDHENMFWYRQDPGLGLRLIYFSYDVKMKEKGDIPEGYSVSREKKERFSLILESASTNQTSMYLCASSLSFYNQGGDEQYFGPGTRLTVT.

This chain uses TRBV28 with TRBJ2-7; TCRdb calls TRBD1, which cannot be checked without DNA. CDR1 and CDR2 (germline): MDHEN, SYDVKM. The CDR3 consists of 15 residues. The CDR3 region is CASSPGAGGQYEQYF. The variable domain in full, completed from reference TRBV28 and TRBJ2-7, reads DVKVTQSSRYLVKRTGEKVFLECVQDMDHENMFWYRQDPGLGLRLIYFSYDVKMKEKGDIPEGYSVSREKKERFSLILESASTNQTSMYLCASSPGAGGQYEQYFGPGTRLTVT.

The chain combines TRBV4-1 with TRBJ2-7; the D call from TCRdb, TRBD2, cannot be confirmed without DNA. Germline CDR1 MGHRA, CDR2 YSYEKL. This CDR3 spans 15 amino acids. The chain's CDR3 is CASSQDNSPPYEQYF.

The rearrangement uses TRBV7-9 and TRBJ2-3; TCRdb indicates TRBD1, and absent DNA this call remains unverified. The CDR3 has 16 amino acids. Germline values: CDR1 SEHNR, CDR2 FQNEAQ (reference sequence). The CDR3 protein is CASSHPRTGATDTQYF.

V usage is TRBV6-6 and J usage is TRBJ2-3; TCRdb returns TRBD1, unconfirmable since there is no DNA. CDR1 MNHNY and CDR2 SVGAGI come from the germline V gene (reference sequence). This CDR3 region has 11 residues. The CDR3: CASSYPPVVYF.

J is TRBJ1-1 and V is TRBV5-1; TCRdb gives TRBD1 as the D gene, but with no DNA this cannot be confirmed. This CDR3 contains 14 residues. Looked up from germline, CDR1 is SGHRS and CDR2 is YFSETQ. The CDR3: CASSFGAVNTEAFF. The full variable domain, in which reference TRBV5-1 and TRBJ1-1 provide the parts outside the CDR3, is KAGVTQTPRYLIKTRGQQVTLSCSPISGHRSVSWYQQTPGQGLQFLFEYFSETQRNKGNFPGRFSGRQFSNSRSEMNVSTLELGDSALYLCASSFGAVNTEAFFGQGTRLTVV.

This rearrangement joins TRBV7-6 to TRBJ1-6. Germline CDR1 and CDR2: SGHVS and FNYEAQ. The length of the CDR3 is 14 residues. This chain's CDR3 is CASSLGGSNSPLHF.

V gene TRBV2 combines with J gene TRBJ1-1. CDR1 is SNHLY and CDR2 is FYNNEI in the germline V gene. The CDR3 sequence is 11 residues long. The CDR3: CATTGNTEAFF.

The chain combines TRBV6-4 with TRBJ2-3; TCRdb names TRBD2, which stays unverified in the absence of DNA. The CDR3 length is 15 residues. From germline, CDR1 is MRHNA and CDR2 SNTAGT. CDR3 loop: CASSELAGGPDTQYF.

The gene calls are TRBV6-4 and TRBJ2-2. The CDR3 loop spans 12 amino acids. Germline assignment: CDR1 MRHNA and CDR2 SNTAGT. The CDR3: CASSGDTGELFF.

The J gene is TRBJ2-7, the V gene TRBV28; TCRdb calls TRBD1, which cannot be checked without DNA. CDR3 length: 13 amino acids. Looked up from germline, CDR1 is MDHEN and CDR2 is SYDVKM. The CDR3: CASTPRGSYEQYF. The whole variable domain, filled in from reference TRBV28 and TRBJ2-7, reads DVKVTQSSRYLVKRTGEKVFLECVQDMDHENMFWYRQDPGLGLRLIYFSYDVKMKEKGDIPEGYSVSREKKERFSLILESASTNQTSMYLCASTPRGSYEQYFGPGTRLTVT.

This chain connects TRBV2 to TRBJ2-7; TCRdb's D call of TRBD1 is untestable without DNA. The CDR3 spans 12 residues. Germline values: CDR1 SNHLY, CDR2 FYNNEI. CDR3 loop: CASSGLGKEQYF.

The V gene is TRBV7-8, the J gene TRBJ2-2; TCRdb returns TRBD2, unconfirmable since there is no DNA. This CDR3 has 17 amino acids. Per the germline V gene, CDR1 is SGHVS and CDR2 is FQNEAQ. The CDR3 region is CASILRGGGPNTGELFF.

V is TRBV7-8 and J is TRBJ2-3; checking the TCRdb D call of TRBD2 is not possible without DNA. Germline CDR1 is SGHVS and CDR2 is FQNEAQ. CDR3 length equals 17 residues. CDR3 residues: CASSFIVAGGTTDTQYF.

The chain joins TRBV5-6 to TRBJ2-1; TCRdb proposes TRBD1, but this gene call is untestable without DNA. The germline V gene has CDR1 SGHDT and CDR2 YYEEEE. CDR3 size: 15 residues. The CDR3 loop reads CASSSYWGGYNEQFF.

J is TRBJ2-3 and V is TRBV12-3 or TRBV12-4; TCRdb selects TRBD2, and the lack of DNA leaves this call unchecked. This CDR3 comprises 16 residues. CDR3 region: CASILDGGKQTDTQYF.

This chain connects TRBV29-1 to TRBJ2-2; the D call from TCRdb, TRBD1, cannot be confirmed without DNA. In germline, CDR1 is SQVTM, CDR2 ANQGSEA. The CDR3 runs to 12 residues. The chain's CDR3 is CSVPRGAGELFF.

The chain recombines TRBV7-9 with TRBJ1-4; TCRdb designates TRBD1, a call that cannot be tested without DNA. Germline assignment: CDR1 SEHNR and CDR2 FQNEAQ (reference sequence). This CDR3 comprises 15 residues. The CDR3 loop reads CASSLGQRLNEKLFF.

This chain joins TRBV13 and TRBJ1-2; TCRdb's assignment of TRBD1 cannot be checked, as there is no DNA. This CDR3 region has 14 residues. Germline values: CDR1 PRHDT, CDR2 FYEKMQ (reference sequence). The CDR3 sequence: CASSDQQGLDGYTF. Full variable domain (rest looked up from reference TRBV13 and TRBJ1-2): AAGVIQSPRHLIKEKRETATLKCYPIPRHDTVYWYQQGPGQDPQFLISFYEKMQSDKGSIPDRFSAQQFSDYHSELNMSSLELGDSALYFCASSDQQGLDGYTFGSGTRLTVV.

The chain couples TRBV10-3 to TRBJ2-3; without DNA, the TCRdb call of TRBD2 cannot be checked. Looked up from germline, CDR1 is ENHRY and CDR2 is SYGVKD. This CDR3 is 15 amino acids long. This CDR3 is CAISELSSGTDTQYF.

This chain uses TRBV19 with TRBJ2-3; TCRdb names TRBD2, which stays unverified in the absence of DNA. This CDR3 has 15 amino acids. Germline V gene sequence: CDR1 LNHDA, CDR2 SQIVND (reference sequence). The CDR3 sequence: CATALTSGITDTQYF.

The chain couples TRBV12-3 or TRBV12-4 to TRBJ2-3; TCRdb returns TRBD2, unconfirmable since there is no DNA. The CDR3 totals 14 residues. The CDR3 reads CAISRWESTDTQYF.

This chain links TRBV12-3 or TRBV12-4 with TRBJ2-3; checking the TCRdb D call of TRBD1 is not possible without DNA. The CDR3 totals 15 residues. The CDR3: CASSDVPGQGDTQYF.

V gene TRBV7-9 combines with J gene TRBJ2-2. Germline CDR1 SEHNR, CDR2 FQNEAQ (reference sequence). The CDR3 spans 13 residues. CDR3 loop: CASSPHLTGELFF.

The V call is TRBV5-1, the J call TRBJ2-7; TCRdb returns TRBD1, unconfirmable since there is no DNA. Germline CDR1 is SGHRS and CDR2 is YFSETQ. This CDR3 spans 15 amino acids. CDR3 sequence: CASSFQDSYSYEQYF. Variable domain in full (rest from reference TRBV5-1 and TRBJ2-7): KAGVTQTPRYLIKTRGQQVTLSCSPISGHRSVSWYQQTPGQGLQFLFEYFSETQRNKGNFPGRFSGRQFSNSRSEMNVSTLELGDSALYLCASSFQDSYSYEQYFGPGTRLTVT.

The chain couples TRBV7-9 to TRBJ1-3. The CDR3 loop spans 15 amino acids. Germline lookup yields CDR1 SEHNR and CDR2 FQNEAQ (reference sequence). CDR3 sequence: CASSSAEAAGNTIYF.

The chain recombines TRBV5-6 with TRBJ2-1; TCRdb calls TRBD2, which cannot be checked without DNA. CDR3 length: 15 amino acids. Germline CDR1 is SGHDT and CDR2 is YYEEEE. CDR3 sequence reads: CASDKLTAGPGEQFF. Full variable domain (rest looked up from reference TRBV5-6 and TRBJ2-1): DAGVTQSPTHLIKTRGQQVTLRCSPKSGHDTVSWYQQALGQGPQFIFQYYEEEERQRGNFPDRFSGHQFPNYSSELNVNALLLGDSALYLCASDKLTAGPGEQFFGPGTRLTVL.

This CDR3 is CASSEVQGYYEQYF. The chain recombines TRBV2 with TRBJ2-7; TCRdb's D gene call, TRBD1, goes unchecked for lack of DNA. Germline loops: CDR1 SNHLY, CDR2 FYNNEI. CDR3 size: 14 residues.

The CDR3 loop reads CSAPGLAGGRGSYNEQFF. The chain links TRBV20-1 to TRBJ2-1; TCRdb selects TRBD2, and the lack of DNA leaves this call unchecked. Germline CDR1 and CDR2: DFQATT and SNEGSKA (reference sequence). This CDR3 spans 18 amino acids.

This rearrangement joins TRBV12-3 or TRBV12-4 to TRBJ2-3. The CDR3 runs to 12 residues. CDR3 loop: CASSQPVDTQYF.

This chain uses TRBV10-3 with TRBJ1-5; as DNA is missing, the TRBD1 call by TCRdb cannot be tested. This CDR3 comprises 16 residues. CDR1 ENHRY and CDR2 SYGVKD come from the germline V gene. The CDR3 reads CAISVDRVIGNQPQHF.